Listed here is a single T cell receptor beta chain. The antigen is undetermined. The data derive from a study of T cell responses to AZD1222 COVID-19 vaccine. The study's findings and limits: White British ancestry dominated among donors, who included more females, and clonal diversity was possibly underestimated.

Generated by immunoSEQ multiplex PCR, the TCRdb table keeps only in-frame clones and is missing some. The sample lists approximately 80,000 clones; 87% were seen once. Trimming pared 1 base from V and 2 bases from J, leaving 15 bases between. This CDR3 is 16 amino acids long. CDR1 and CDR2 from the germline V gene are MGHRA and YSYEKL. Sequencing used peripheral blood, obtained on day 0 of AZD1222 vaccination. This sequence originates from an adult in good health. J is TRBJ2-7 and V is TRBV4-1; no reliable D call. CDR3 coding DNA: TGCGCCAGCAGCCAAGCCCCGCCAGAAAAGCCCTACGAGCAGTACTTC. Its translation: CASSQAPPEKPYEQYF.